This T cell receptor beta chain was retrieved from a study of CD8+ T cells in alopecia areata. For the study at large: A regimen of oral tofacitinib, 5 to 10 mg twice daily, was given to treated patients. Tofacitinib dosing lasted 6 to 18 months, which was then followed by 6 months off drug.

Extracted RNA was reverse transcribed, and the resulting cDNA served as sequencing template. The protocol was immunoSEQ multiplex PCR, while the TCRdb copy is restricted to in-frame clones and leaves out a portion. The sample yields more than 75,000 clones, 35% to 45% seen once. Peripheral blood and lesional scalp punch biopsies were taken from alopecia areata patients. The researchers isolated CD4+ and CD8+ T cells from PBMCs by sorting. Germline V gene sequence: CDR1 LGHNA, CDR2 YNFKEQ. The CDR3 extends over 14 amino acids. The V end lost 0 bases, the J end lost 6 bases, and 8 bases lay between the germline ends.

Sequencing input: CD4+ T cells sorted from blood. The chain carries TRBV4-2 and TRBJ2-2; D unresolved. This TCR came from a human donor with alopecia areata. CDR3 region: CASSQEVGSGELFF. The CDR3 nucleotides are TGTGCCAGCAGCCAAGAAGTGGGGTCCGGGGAGCTGTTTTTT.